These T cell receptor beta chains were read from a single sample in a study of T-cell reconstitution after alpha-beta-depleted transplantation in children. Each CDR3 protein is one row after TCRdb ran MiXCR on the PCR reads. Of roughly 500,000 distinct CDR3 sequences in the sample, under 12% are singletons; the top ten hold about 2%. The input for sequencing was PBMCs, taken before TCRalphabeta/CD19-depleted stem cell transplant. Receptor source: a child aged 2-15 years with inherited bone marrow failure, due to receive a stem cell transplant. CDR3s include the opening cysteine and the closing phenylalanine or tryptophan. The D gene is left open where the match is weak. Clone sizes are given selectively: once, few, many, or a class where the clone is expanded.

J: TRBJ2-7
V: TRBV7-6
size: many
D: -
DNA: TGTGCCAGCAGCTTAGTTTTACTTTGCTCTAACGAGCAGTACTTC
CDR3: CASSLVLLCSNEQYF

J: TRBJ1-5
V: TRBV6-6
size: many
D: -
DNA: TGTGCCAGCAACCAGTGGAATCAGCCCCAGCATTTT
CDR3: CASNQWNQPQHF

J: TRBJ1-1
V: TRBV10-3
size: many
D: TRBD1
DNA: TGTGCCATCAGTGTGCCGGGACAGGGTGGCACTGAAGCTTTCTTT
CDR3: CAISVPGQGGTEAFF

J: TRBJ2-7
V: TRBV27
size: many
D: -
DNA: TGTGCCAGCAGTTCGCGCCCTCGGGTGTCCGGGTACGAGCAGTACTTC
CDR3: CASSSRPRVSGYEQYF

J: TRBJ2-7
V: TRBV6-5
size: few
D: -
DNA: TGTGCCAGCAGTTACTCCACTCTATACGAGCAGTACTTC
CDR3: CASSYSTLYEQYF

J: TRBJ2-7
V: TRBV7-2
size: many
D: TRBD1
DNA: TGTGCCAGCAGCAAACAGGGGTGGTACGAGCAGTACTTC
CDR3: CASSKQGWYEQYF

J: TRBJ2-3
V: TRBV12-3/TRBV12-4
size: many
D: TRBD1
DNA: TGTGCCAGCAGTTTAACAGGGGGGATCACAGATACGCAGTATTTT
CDR3: CASSLTGGITDTQYF

J: TRBJ2-7
V: TRBV11-2
size: many
D: -
DNA: TGTGCCAGCAGCTTAGTTTCCCCGGACGGCCTATTTGAGCAGTACTTC
CDR3: CASSLVSPDGLFEQYF

J: TRBJ2-1
V: TRBV5-1
size: many
D: TRBD2
DNA: TGTGCCAGCAGTTCTAGCGGGAGCTCCTACAATGAGCAGTTCTTC
CDR3: CASSSSGSSYNEQFF

J: TRBJ2-2
V: TRBV3-1
size: many
D: TRBD2
DNA: TGTGCCAGCAGCCCAATTTTACTAGCGGACCCGACCGGGGAGCTGTTTTTT
CDR3: CASSPILLADPTGELFF

J: TRBJ1-3
V: TRBV15
size: many
D: -
DNA: TGTGCCACCTCAAGTAAACGGTTCTCTGGAAACACCATATATTTT
CDR3: CATSSKRFSGNTIYF

J: TRBJ2-5
V: TRBV24-1
size: many
D: TRBD2
DNA: TGTGCCACCAGTGAAGGACTAGCGGGAGGGCCGGAGACCCAGTACTTC
CDR3: CATSEGLAGGPETQYF

J: TRBJ1-2
V: TRBV28
size: -
D: TRBD1
DNA: TGTGCCAGCAGTCCCAGGGGGCTTGGGTATGGCTACACCTTC
CDR3: CASSPRGLGYGYTF

J: TRBJ2-2
V: TRBV15
size: few
D: -
DNA: TGTGCCACCAGCAGAGGGCCTGACCCTCGTACCGGGGAGCTGTTTTTT
CDR3: CATSRGPDPRTGELFF

J: TRBJ1-1
V: TRBV12-3/TRBV12-4
size: -
D: -
DNA: TGTGCCAGCAGTTCTTGGGGGTACACTGAAGCTTTCTTT
CDR3: CASSSWGYTEAFF

J: TRBJ2-7
V: TRBV12-3/TRBV12-4
size: -
D: TRBD2
DNA: TGTGCCAGCAGACGGGGTCGAGAGCTAGCGGGAGTTCCTTCCGAGCAGTACTTC
CDR3: CASRRGRELAGVPSEQYF

J: TRBJ2-5
V: TRBV12-3/TRBV12-4
size: many
D: -
DNA: TGTGCCAGCAGACTAGACCAAGAGACCCAGTACTTC
CDR3: CASRLDQETQYF

J: TRBJ1-6
V: TRBV5-1
size: many
D: -
DNA: TGCGCCAGCAGCTTGTCCAGGGGTTCGGGTTCACCCCTCCACTTT
CDR3: CASSLSRGSGSPLHF

J: TRBJ2-1
V: TRBV5-1
size: many
D: -
DNA: TGCGCCAGCAGCCCCCTACTAGTTTCCGAAACCTGGCTCTTC
CDR3: CASSPLLVSETWLF

J: TRBJ2-1
V: TRBV29-1
size: many
D: TRBD2
DNA: TGCAGCGCGAGAGGAGCGGGAGTCGCATCCTACAATGAGCAGTTCTTC
CDR3: CSARGAGVASYNEQFF

J: TRBJ2-3
V: TRBV12-3/TRBV12-4
size: -
D: TRBD2
DNA: TGTGCCAGCAGTTCCGGGGCGGTGGCGCGGGAGAAAACAGATACGCAGTATTTT
CDR3: CASSSGAVAREKTDTQYF

J: TRBJ1-2
V: TRBV20-1
size: many
D: TRBD1
DNA: TGCAGTGCTAGAGATTACGGGACAGGAGGCGGCTACACCTTC
CDR3: CSARDYGTGGGYTF

J: TRBJ1-5
V: TRBV28
size: many
D: -
DNA: TGTGCCAGCAGCCGACTTGGTCGGAGCAATCAGCCCCAGCATTTT
CDR3: CASSRLGRSNQPQHF

J: TRBJ1-1
V: TRBV7-6
size: many
D: -
DNA: TGTGCCAGCAAGGTGGGTGAGGACACTGAAGCTTTCTTT
CDR3: CASKVGEDTEAFF

J: TRBJ1-2
V: TRBV6-1
size: many
D: TRBD1
DNA: TGTGCCAGCAGGACATTAACAGGGGGGTCTGGCTACACCTTC
CDR3: CASRTLTGGSGYTF

J: TRBJ2-3
V: TRBV4-1
size: many
D: TRBD2
DNA: TGCGCCAGCAGGAGTGGCGGGAGGGAAAAGGCAGATACGCAGTATTTT
CDR3: CASRSGGREKADTQYF

J: TRBJ1-1
V: TRBV29-1
size: many
D: -
DNA: TGCAGCGTTGAGGCGGGTAAGGCGAACACTGAAGCTTTCTTT
CDR3: CSVEAGKANTEAFF

J: TRBJ2-1
V: TRBV5-1
size: many
D: TRBD2
DNA: TGCGCCAGCAGCTTATATAGCGGGAGCGATTTGTCCTACAATGAGCAGTTCTTC
CDR3: CASSLYSGSDLSYNEQFF

J: TRBJ2-1
V: TRBV4-3
size: many
D: TRBD2
DNA: TGCGCCAGCAGCCGAGGTTGGCGGGAGGGCCCCTACAATGAGCAGTTCTTC
CDR3: CASSRGWREGPYNEQFF

J: TRBJ2-3
V: TRBV28
size: many
D: TRBD2
DNA: TGTGCCAGCAGTGAGGGACTAGCCGTCACAGATACGCAGTATTTT
CDR3: CASSEGLAVTDTQYF